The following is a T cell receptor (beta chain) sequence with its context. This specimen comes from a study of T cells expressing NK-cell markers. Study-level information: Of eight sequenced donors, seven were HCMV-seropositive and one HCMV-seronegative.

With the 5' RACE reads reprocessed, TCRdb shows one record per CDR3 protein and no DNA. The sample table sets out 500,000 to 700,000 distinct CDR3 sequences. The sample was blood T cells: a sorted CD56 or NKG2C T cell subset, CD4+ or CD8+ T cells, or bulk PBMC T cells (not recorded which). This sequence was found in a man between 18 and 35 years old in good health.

CDR3 region: CASSSTSPSTDTQYF. J is TRBJ2-3 and V is TRBV7-9. The CDR3 extends over 15 amino acids. Germline V gives CDR1 SEHNR, CDR2 FQNEAQ (reference sequence).